The rows below give T cell receptor beta chains drawn from one sample of a study of post-analysis software for immune sequencing data. Using its own MiXCR run on the PCR reads, TCRdb lists one record per CDR3 protein. The repertoire has roughly 650,000 distinct CDR3 sequences, more than 50% of them found once; the top ten carry around 10%. Sequencing was performed on blood. The receptor set was obtained from a girl aged 2 to 10 with multiple sclerosis. The CDR3 runs from the conserved cysteine through the conserved F or W. A D gene is named only where the DNA matches it firmly. Only some rows state a clone size, as once, few, many or a class for expanded clones.

V gene	CDR3 length	J gene	D gene	clone size	CDR3 DNA	CDR3 protein
TRBV29-1	14	TRBJ2-3	TRBD1	-	TGCAGCGGGGGGGGACAGGGAGGTACAGATACGCAGTATTTT	CSGGGQGGTDTQYF
TRBV29-1	14	TRBJ2-7	-	few	TGCAGCGTTGAAGCCAGGGGGGAGACCTACGAGCAGTACTTC	CSVEARGETYEQYF
TRBV19	16	TRBJ2-7	-	-	TGTGCCAGTAGTATGAGTTACGGGATGGAGGCCTACGAGCAGTACTTC	CASSMSYGMEAYEQYF
TRBV20-1	15	TRBJ1-5	-	-	TGCAGTGCTAGAGGGACAGCAGATAGCAATCAGCCCCAGCATTTT	CSARGTADSNQPQHF
TRBV7-9	14	TRBJ1-5	TRBD1	-	TGTGCCAGCAGCATCGCCGGGACAGGTCTTCCCCAGCATTTT	CASSIAGTGLPQHF
TRBV30	15	TRBJ2-2	TRBD2	few	TGTGCCTGGAGTGTACCGGGACTAGAACCCGGGGAGCTGTTTTTT	CAWSVPGLEPGELFF
TRBV15	17	TRBJ2-7	-	-	TGTGCCACCAGCAGAATTTCCGGGCCAGGGGTGGCCTACGAGCAGTACTTC	CATSRISGPGVAYEQYF
TRBV6-2/TRBV6-3	15	TRBJ2-1	TRBD2	-	TGTGCCAGCAGTTTCGATAGCGGGGTCTACAATGAGCAGTTCTTC	CASSFDSGVYNEQFF
TRBV29-1	17	TRBJ2-1	TRBD2	-	TGCAGCGCAAAGACTAGCGGGGGCCCCAGACAGTACAATGAGCAGTTCTTC	CSAKTSGGPRQYNEQFF
TRBV14	16	TRBJ2-3	-	once	TGTGCCAGCAGCCAAGGGGCAAGAAGTGGCCTGGATACGCAGTATTTT	CASSQGARSGLDTQYF
TRBV5-5	12	TRBJ1-6	-	-	TGTGCCAGCACGGATGCTAATTCACCCCTCCACTTT	CASTDANSPLHF
TRBV7-9	13	TRBJ2-1	-	-	TGTGCCAGCAGCTCACCCCTCTACAATGAGCAGTTCTTC	CASSSPLYNEQFF
TRBV9	14	TRBJ2-3	-	once	TGTGCCAGCAGCGACTGGGACGGCCCAGATACGCAGTATTTT	CASSDWDGPDTQYF
TRBV6-5	13	TRBJ1-5	-	-	TGTGCCAGCAGTAACCGGGCGGGACAGCCCCAGCATTTT	CASSNRAGQPQHF
TRBV4-3	17	TRBJ2-5	TRBD1	-	TGCGCCAGCAGCCAAGGAGGCGGACAGGGGGTCGGGGAGACCCAGTACTTC	CASSQGGGQGVGETQYF
TRBV7-9	13	TRBJ2-7	-	-	TGTGCCAGCAGCCCACCGAACTCCTACGAGCAGTACTTC	CASSPPNSYEQYF
TRBV7-8	16	TRBJ2-3	-	-	TGTGCCAGCAGCTTACCTGGAAATTCACCCACAGATACGCAGTATTTT	CASSLPGNSPTDTQYF
TRBV11-2	16	TRBJ2-3	-	-	TGTGCCAGCAGCCCCCGGCCGGGCGGCCCCACAGATACGCAGTATTTT	CASSPRPGGPTDTQYF
TRBV12-3/TRBV12-4	15	TRBJ2-7	-	few	TGTGCCAGCAGTTCGGGAATTGGGCTAGCCTACGAGCAGTACTTC	CASSSGIGLAYEQYF
TRBV5-1	15	TRBJ2-7	TRBD1	-	TGCGCCAGCAGAGAAATGACAGGGGCAGTCTACGAGCAGTACTTC	CASREMTGAVYEQYF
TRBV24-1	13	TRBJ2-7	TRBD2	-	TGTGCCACCGCGGGGGGCTCCTACAATGAGCAGTACTTC	CATAGGSYNEQYF
TRBV12-3/TRBV12-4	16	TRBJ2-3	-	few	TGTGCCAGCAGTTTATTTTCTACCCTCGGCACAGATACGCAGTATTTT	CASSLFSTLGTDTQYF
TRBV10-3	16	TRBJ2-7	TRBD1	-	TGTGCCATCAGTGAAAATCCGGGACAGGGGGCATACGAGCAGTACTTC	CAISENPGQGAYEQYF
TRBV27	13	TRBJ2-7	-	few	TGTGCCTGCAGCCTCGAACTGGGGTACGAGCAGTACTTC	CACSLELGYEQYF
TRBV12-3/TRBV12-4	13	TRBJ2-5	-	-	TGTGCCAGCAGTTTTAGCCTAGCGGAGACCCAGTACTTC	CASSFSLAETQYF
TRBV29-1	10	TRBJ2-5	-	-	TGCAGCGCATCTCGGGGGACCCAGTACTTC	CSASRGTQYF
TRBV10-3	14	TRBJ2-5	TRBD2	few	TGTGCCAGCGGACTAGTGGGAGGAGGGGAGACCCAGTACTTC	CASGLVGGGETQYF
TRBV29-1	14	TRBJ2-1	-	-	TGCAGCGTTGAGCACAGAAGCTCCTACAATGAGCAGTTCTTC	CSVEHRSSYNEQFF
TRBV7-2	14	TRBJ2-1	-	-	TGTGCCAGCAGCTTGCCCGACCTAGCTTGGGAGCAGTTCTTC	CASSLPDLAWEQFF
TRBV10-3	15	TRBJ1-2	TRBD1	-	TGTGCCATCAGTGAGTCAACAGGGGGCACCTATGGCTACACCTTC	CAISESTGGTYGYTF
TRBV5-1	15	TRBJ2-1	-	-	TGCGCCAGCAGACCGGCTTGGAGGCCCAACGATGAGCAGTTCTTC	CASRPAWRPNDEQFF
TRBV20-1	15	TRBJ1-2	-	-	TGCAGTGCTAGAGGGGCCTACCCAATGGGCTATGGCTACACCTTC	CSARGAYPMGYGYTF
TRBV7-2	15	TRBJ2-1	-	-	TGTGCCAGCAACCCAAGGGACATTTCCTACAATGAGCAGTTCTTC	CASNPRDISYNEQFF
TRBV20-1	16	TRBJ2-7	-	-	TGCAGTGCTAGAGATTGGCGGGGCGCCCCCTCCTACGAGCAGTACTTC	CSARDWRGAPSYEQYF
TRBV29-1	13	TRBJ2-1	-	-	TGCAGCGTTGAAGACGGTAAGGGAGAGGAGCAGTTCTTC	CSVEDGKGEEQFF
TRBV5-1	14	TRBJ2-4	-	-	TGCGCCAGCAGTACGGAGATAGCCAAAAACATTCAGTACTTC	CASSTEIAKNIQYF
TRBV4-3	18	TRBJ1-2	-	-	TGCGCCAGCAGCCAAGATCTGATGAGCCAGGGCGGTAACTATGGCTACACCTTC	CASSQDLMSQGGNYGYTF
TRBV5-6	15	TRBJ2-1	-	-	TGTGCCAGCAGCAATGGTCCCGGGGACTACAATGAGCAGTTCTTC	CASSNGPGDYNEQFF